This TCR beta chain was profiled in a study of PD-L1 blockade in urothelial cancer. Study as a whole: Of some 30 patients, around 25 were males with bladder-origin urothelial cancer. Blood analysis took place 3 weeks (second dose) and 6 weeks after treatment start. Study-wide findings and caveats: A below-median TCR clonality in blood before treatment predicted better survival.

This clone was counted only a few times. The antigen is undetermined. The time point denotes: pretreatment peripheral blood. Metastatic or locally advanced urothelial carcinoma was present in the patients. Germline V gives CDR1 SGDLS, CDR2 YYNGEE. CDR3 size: 15 residues. Trimming removed 0 bases at V and 3 bases at J, with 13 bases between. Generated by immunoSEQ multiplex PCR, the TCRdb table keeps only in-frame clones and is missing some. Of about 38,000 clones in the sample, about 85% were seen once. The source of this sequence is an elderly man with urothelial cancer. The chain employs TRBV9 and TRBJ2-7; TRBD1 is a possible D gene (5 bases). Specimen: PBMCs, collected around atezolizumab (anti-PD-L1) treatment. The chain's CDR3 is CASSVGPGKSYEQYF. The CDR3 DNA reads as TGTGCCAGCAGCGTAGGCCCAGGGAAAAGCTACGAGCAGTACTTC.